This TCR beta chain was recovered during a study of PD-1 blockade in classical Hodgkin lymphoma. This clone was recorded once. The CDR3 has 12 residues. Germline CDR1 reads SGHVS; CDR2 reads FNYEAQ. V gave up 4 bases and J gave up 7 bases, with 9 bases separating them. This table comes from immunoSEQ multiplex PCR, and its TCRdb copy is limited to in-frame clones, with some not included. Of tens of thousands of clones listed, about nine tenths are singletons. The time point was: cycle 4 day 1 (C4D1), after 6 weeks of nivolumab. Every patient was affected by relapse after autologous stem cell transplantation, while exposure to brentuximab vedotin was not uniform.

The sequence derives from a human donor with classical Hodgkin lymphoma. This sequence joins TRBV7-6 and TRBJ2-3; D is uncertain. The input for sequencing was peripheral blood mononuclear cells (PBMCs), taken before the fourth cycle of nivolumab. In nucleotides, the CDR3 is TGTGCCAGCAGCTCAACAGATTATACGCAGTATTTT. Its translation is CASSSTDYTQYF.